The 16 T cell receptor beta chains in this list originate from one sample, sequenced in a study of CD8+ T cells in alopecia areata. RNA was isolated and reverse transcribed to cDNA, the sequencing template. TCRdb's table, derived via immunoSEQ multiplex PCR, lists solely in-frame clones and lacks some. The sample has 90,000 to 150,000 clones; more than 45% are singletons. Treatment reported: oral pan-JAK inhibitor, 5-10 mg twice daily. Sequencing used CD4+ T cells sorted from blood, obtained at week 4, from a patient treated with tofacitinib. The receptors come from a human donor with alopecia areata.

The chain uses TRBV6-5 and TRBJ2-5, with TRBD2 as a possible D gene (5 bases). V lost 2 bases and J lost 5, with 9 bases in between. Germline-derived CDR1 and CDR2 are MNHEY and SVGAGI. CDR3 length equals 13 residues. Written as DNA, the CDR3 is TGTGCCAGCAGTTACACTACTAGGGAGACCCAGTACTTC. It codes for CASSYTTRETQYF.

The chain links TRBV5-1 to TRBJ2-1; 10 bases are a match to TRBD2. With 0 bases clipped from V and 2 bases from J, the junction kept 2 bases outside the gene matches. Germline CDR1 and CDR2: SGHRS and YFSETQ. The CDR3 length is 16 residues. The DNA for the CDR3 is TGCGCCAGCAGCTTGGTAGGACTAGCGGCCTACAATGAGCAGTTCTTC. Amino acids: CASSLVGLAAYNEQFF.

This clone was counted a few times. The chain combines TRBV18 with TRBJ2-7; 10 bases match TRBD1. This CDR3 contains 14 residues. Germline trimming cut 3 bases from V and 3 bases from J; bases unmatched to any gene: 2. Germline loops: CDR1 KGHSH, CDR2 LQKENI. In DNA form, the CDR3 reads TGTGCCAGCTCACCGGGACAGGGGAACTACGAGCAGTACTTC. Translated: CASSPGQGNYEQYF.

The chain combines TRBV30 with TRBJ1-1; D remains ambiguous. CDR3 length: 8 residues. Germline V CDR1 and CDR2: GTSNPN, SVGIG (reference sequence). V dropped 5 bases and J dropped 11 bases, with 6 bases sitting between them. The CDR3 nucleotides read TGTGCCTGGTCTCGGGCTTTCTTT. Protein product: CAWSRAFF. The full variable domain, in which reference TRBV30 and TRBJ1-1 provide the parts outside the CDR3, is SQTIHQWPATLVQPVGSPLSLECTVEGTSNPNLYWYRQAAGRGLQLLFYSVGIGQISSEVPQNLSASRPQDRQFILSSKKLLLSDSGFYLCAWSRAFFGQGTRLTVV.

The chain has TRBV13 and TRBJ1-5; D gene unclear. From germline, CDR1 is PRHDT and CDR2 FYEKMQ (reference sequence). V shed 7 bases and J shed 7 bases, with 17 bases lying between them. This CDR3 is built from 14 residues. The CDR3 loop is CASTPEAGGQPQHF. CDR3 DNA sequence: TGTGCCAGCACCCCCGAGGCAGGTGGGCAGCCCCAGCATTTT.

J is TRBJ2-4 and V is TRBV29-1; 7 nucleotides match TRBD1. V gave up 5 bases and J gave up 8 bases; unmatched junction bases: 12. This CDR3 has 14 residues. CDR1 and CDR2 (germline): SQVTM, ANQGSEA. The CDR3, as DNA: TGCAGCGTTACCAGGGGGATACAAGGGGACATTCAGTACTTC. It yields the protein CSVTRGIQGDIQYF. The whole variable domain, remainder taken from reference TRBV29-1 and TRBJ2-4, is SAVISQKPSRDICQRGTSLTIQCQVDSQVTMMFWYRQQPGQSLTLIATANQGSEATYESGFVIDKFPISRPNLTFSTLTVSNMSPEDSSIYLCSVTRGIQGDIQYFGAGTRLSVL.

The J gene is TRBJ2-7, the V gene TRBV6-5; D ambiguous. Germline CDR1 MNHEY, CDR2 SVGAGI. This CDR3 region has 11 residues. V lost 8 bases and J lost 3, with 8 bases in between. In DNA form, the CDR3 reads TGTGCCAGCGCTTATGGCTACGAGCAGTACTTC. Translation: CASAYGYEQYF.

The chain is built from TRBV9 and TRBJ2-1; D is undetermined. Germline loops: CDR1 SGDLS, CDR2 YYNGEE. Trimming stripped 3 bases from V and 1 base from J, with 14 bases between. The length of the CDR3 is 16 residues. The CDR3 is CASSAQTVFSYNEQFF. The CDR3 DNA follows: TGTGCCAGCAGCGCCCAGACGGTTTTTTCCTACAATGAGCAGTTCTTC.

The rearrangement uses TRBV29-1 and TRBJ2-7, with D possibly matching TRBD1 (6 bases). V lost 4 bases to trimming and J lost 3 bases, with 19 bases between them. The CDR3 has 15 residues. Germline CDR1 reads SQVTM; CDR2 reads ANQGSEA. Here the CDR3 DNA reads TGCAGCGTTGGATTCGTCGGTGTCAGGGGCTACGAGCAGTACTTC. Translating gives CSVGFVGVRGYEQYF.

This clone was counted between two and nine times. The rearrangement uses TRBV6-5 and TRBJ1-5; D uncertain. The CDR3 is made up of 14 amino acids. Between the trimmed V and J ends, which lost 6 bases and 9 bases, there was a span of 18 bases. Per germline, CDR1 MNHEY and CDR2 SVGAGI. The DNA of the CDR3 is TGTGCCAGCAGACCTCTCGCCCTCGAGGGGCCCCAGCATTTT. It translates to CASRPLALEGPQHF.

V gene TRBV15 combines with J gene TRBJ2-1, with no clear D. The CDR3 has 15 amino acids. V lost 2 bases, J lost 0 bases, and 8 bases lay in between. Germline values: CDR1 LNHNV, CDR2 YYDKDF (reference sequence). CDR3 bases: TGTGCCACCAGCAGACGAACCGTCTCCTACAATGAGCAGTTCTTC. This gives the protein CATSRRTVSYNEQFF.

This clone was seen a handful of times. DNA for the CDR3: TGCAGCGGCAGCGGGAGGAACTACAATGAGCAGTTCTTC. Encoded protein: CSGSGRNYNEQFF. The chain uses TRBV29-1 and TRBJ2-1; 9 bases map to TRBD2. The CDR3 has 13 amino acids. Germline-derived CDR1 and CDR2 are SQVTM and ANQGSEA. Losses at the gene ends were 7 bases for V and 3 bases for J; bases not matched to a gene: 4.

V gene TRBV10-3 combines with J gene TRBJ2-3; 8 nucleotides align to TRBD2. Trimming took 5 bases from V and 4 from J; bases not matched to a gene: 8. The CDR3 covers 15 residues. Germline V CDR1 and CDR2: ENHRY, SYGVKD. This CDR3 is CAISFGGASADTQYF. In DNA, the CDR3 is TGTGCCATCAGTTTCGGGGGGGCCAGTGCAGATACGCAGTATTTT.

The rearrangement joins TRBV6-6 to TRBJ2-7; maybe TRBD2 (6 bases). Germline loops: CDR1 MNHNY, CDR2 SVGAGI (reference sequence). This CDR3 region has 14 residues. V lost 6 bases to trimming and J lost 4 bases, with 16 bases between them. Here the CDR3 reads CASRDGGSGYEQYF. CDR3 DNA sequence: TGTGCCAGCAGGGACGGCGGTAGCGGATACGAGCAGTACTTC.

This clone was recorded a few times. The chain employs TRBV5-1 and TRBJ1-2; 8 positions match TRBD1. Germline trimming cut 3 bases from V and 7 bases from J; bases unmatched to any gene: 8. CDR3 size: 14 residues. CDR1 SGHRS and CDR2 YFSETQ come from the germline V gene. For the CDR3, the DNA is TGCGCCAGCAGCTCTGGACAGGGTGGGTCTGGCTACACCTTC. It specifies CASSSGQGGSGYTF.

The chain couples TRBV29-1 to TRBJ1-1, with D tentatively TRBD1 (5 bases). The germline gives CDR1 SQVTM, CDR2 ANQGSEA. The germline V and J ends were trimmed by 2 bases and 5 bases, with 15 bases remaining between them. This CDR3 region has 14 residues. CDR3 sequence: CSVERWGSGTEAFF. The CDR3 DNA is TGCAGCGTTGAAAGATGGGGGTCGGGGACTGAAGCTTTCTTT.